This TCR beta chain was observed in a study of T cell changes during pregnancy in multiple sclerosis. Germline CDR1 KGHSY, CDR2 FQNENV. This CDR3 has 13 residues. The germline V and J ends were trimmed by 4 bases and 4 bases, with 7 bases remaining between them. Libraries were prepared by immunoSEQ multiplex PCR; TCRdb keeps only in-frame clonotypes and omits some of them. Of more than 55,000 clones listed, approximately 94% are singletons. This clonotype was obtained from a female donor with multiple sclerosis, enrolled in a pregnancy study. The chain is built from TRBV16 and TRBJ2-2, with D unclear. The sample consisted of CD8+ T cells from peripheral blood mononuclear cells, taken after pregnancy. CDR3 in amino acids: CASSPQLTGELFF. CDR3 in DNA: TGTGCCAGCAGCCCACAGCTCACCGGGGAGCTGTTTTTT.